This entry lists 16 T cell receptor beta chains sequenced from one sample in a study of blood T cell repertoires in COVID-19. Assay: immunoSEQ multiplex PCR; the TCRdb copy retains only in-frame clones and omits some. Of approximately 190,000 clones listed, more than 75% are singletons. Sequenced: peripheral blood. The receptor set was obtained from a man aged 40-55 years with active or convalescent COVID-19.

This chain joins TRBV7-2 and TRBJ1-1, with D unclear. Trimming left V 1 base short and J 1 base short, with 10 bases between. This CDR3 is built from 15 residues. Germline loops: CDR1 SGHTA, CDR2 FQGNSA. DNA for the CDR3: TGTGCCAGCAGCTTAGGAAGTAATAGGAACACTGAAGCTTTCTTT. This codes for CASSLGSNRNTEAFF.

V is TRBV28 and J is TRBJ1-1; 7 bases align to TRBD1. Germline values: CDR1 MDHEN, CDR2 SYDVKM. The trim removed 10 bases at V and 4 bases at J, leaving 9 bases unmatched. CDR3 length equals 13 residues. The CDR3 here is CAMPLRGPTEAFF. Here the CDR3 DNA reads TGTGCCATGCCCCTAAGGGGGCCCACTGAAGCTTTCTTT.

The chain links TRBV5-4 to TRBJ2-7; D is uncertain. CDR1 and CDR2 from the germline V gene are SGHNT and YYREEE (reference sequence). Trimming removed 3 bases at V and 3 bases at J, with 10 bases between. This CDR3 has 13 amino acids. This CDR3 is CASSYGSHYEQYF. CDR3 nucleotides: TGTGCCAGCAGCTATGGCAGTCACTACGAGCAGTACTTC.

The chain joins TRBV5-1 to TRBJ1-2; D gene ambiguous. The length of the CDR3 is 15 residues. V dropped 1 base and J dropped 2 bases, with 12 bases sitting between them. The germline CDR1 and CDR2 sequences are SGHRS and YFSETQ. The CDR3 here is CASSLILGRNYGYTF. DNA for the CDR3: TGCGCCAGCAGCTTGATTCTGGGCAGGAACTATGGCTACACCTTC.

This sequence joins TRBV5-4 and TRBJ1-1, with TRBD1 matching over 8 bases. The germline CDR1 and CDR2 sequences are SGHNT and YYREEE (reference sequence). This CDR3 is built from 15 residues. V shed 5 bases, J shed 1 base, and the junction held 7 bases outside the gene matches. For the CDR3, the DNA is TGTGCCAGCAGTCCGGACAGGGTTGCGAACACTGAAGCTTTCTTT. Encoded protein: CASSPDRVANTEAFF.

The chain links TRBV7-8 to TRBJ2-1; TRBD1 is a possible D gene (6 bases). The CDR3 consists of 18 residues. Germline lookup yields CDR1 SGHVS and CDR2 FQNEAQ. Trimming removed 8 bases from V and 1 base from J, with 24 bases in between. The CDR3 DNA reads TGTGCCAGCTTGGACAGCCGCACTAAATTCGGTTCCTACAATGAGCAGTTCTTC. This encodes CASLDSRTKFGSYNEQFF.

The rearrangement links TRBV2 to TRBJ2-3; the match to TRBD1 covers 9 bases. Germline loops: CDR1 SNHLY, CDR2 FYNNEI. The CDR3 length is 15 residues. V dropped 6 bases and J dropped 0; count of bases not matched to a gene: 4. In DNA form, the CDR3 reads TGTGCCAGCAGGTACAGGGGGCCTAGCACAGATACGCAGTATTTT. It codes for CASRYRGPSTDTQYF.

The gene calls are TRBV29-1 and TRBJ1-1; no clear D. Germline V lookup: CDR1 SQVTM, CDR2 ANQGSEA. The V and J ends lost 0 bases and 0 bases respectively, with 5 bases between them. The CDR3 runs 13 residues. The CDR3 DNA reads TGCAGCGTTGAAGATCCCTTGAACACTGAAGCTTTCTTT. It translates to CSVEDPLNTEAFF. The variable domain in full, completed from reference TRBV29-1 and TRBJ1-1, reads SAVISQKPSRDICQRGTSLTIQCQVDSQVTMMFWYRQQPGQSLTLIATANQGSEATYESGFVIDKFPISRPNLTFSTLTVSNMSPEDSSIYLCSVEDPLNTEAFFGQGTRLTVV.

This clone was found once. The rearrangement links TRBV9 to TRBJ2-1; 13 bases align to TRBD2. The length of the CDR3 is 18 residues. V was pared by 2 bases and J by 3 bases, with 8 bases of the junction left unmatched. Germline V lookup: CDR1 SGDLS, CDR2 YYNGEE. The chain's CDR3 is CASSVVPGLAGYYNEQFF. The CDR3 DNA is TGTGCCAGCAGCGTCGTCCCGGGACTAGCGGGATACTACAATGAGCAGTTCTTC.

This rearrangement joins TRBV9 to TRBJ1-1; 7 positions match TRBD1. The CDR3 is 14 residues long. The germline CDR1 and CDR2 sequences are SGDLS and YYNGEE. The V and J ends lost 0 bases and 7 bases, in that order; junction bases with no gene match: 6. The CDR3 spells CASSVAPGGNEAFF. In DNA form, the CDR3 reads TGTGCCAGCAGCGTAGCTCCAGGGGGAAATGAAGCTTTCTTT.

The V gene is TRBV12-3 or TRBV12-4, the J gene TRBJ2-1; tentative D call: TRBD2 (6 bases). CDR3 size: 12 residues. V shed 6 bases and J shed 5 bases, with 8 bases lying between them. The CDR3 region has the DNA TGTGCCAGCAGACTAGCAGACAATGAGCAGTTCTTC. Translating gives CASRLADNEQFF.

The V call is TRBV3-1 (or the pseudogene TRBV3-2), the J call TRBJ2-3, with 10 bases fitting TRBD2. The CDR3 runs 17 residues. Germline V gene sequence: CDR1 LGHDT, CDR2 YNNKEL (reference sequence). V was pared by 0 bases and J by 6 bases, with 9 bases of the junction left unmatched. CDR3 loop: CASSQELLAGEYDTQYF. The CDR3, as DNA: TGTGCCAGCAGCCAAGAATTGCTAGCGGGAGAATATGATACGCAGTATTTT.

This chain connects TRBV7-9 to TRBJ2-1, with D possibly matching TRBD2 (5 bases). This CDR3 is built from 13 residues. Trimming cost V 7 bases and J 10 bases, with 17 bases left between them. From germline, CDR1 is SEHNR and CDR2 FQNEAQ (reference sequence). Here the CDR3 reads CASTKNGDMEQFF. The CDR3 DNA reads TGTGCCAGCACCAAAAACGGGGATATGGAGCAGTTCTTC.

This clone showed up just once. The chain recombines TRBV4-3 with TRBJ1-2; D gene uncertain. The CDR3 length is 16 residues. Trimming cost V 1 base and J 6 bases, with 18 bases left between them. Germline V gene lookup returns CDR1 LGHNA and CDR2 YSLEER. The CDR3 DNA is TGCGCCAGCAGCCAAGTTGGGGTATTGGAGGGTCATGGCTACACCTTC. Residues: CASSQVGVLEGHGYTF.

This clone was counted between two and nine times. At one end, the junction sequence differs from germline, possibly due to a read error. V is TRBV10-3 and J is TRBJ2-7; 9 bases match TRBD2. Germline values: CDR1 ENHRY, CDR2 SYGVKD. The CDR3 sequence is 18 residues long. The CDR3 DNA sequence: TGTGCCATCAGCGAGTCTAGTAGCGGGAGAGGAGCCCCCTACGAGCAGTACTTC. Encoded protein: CAISESSSGRGAPYEQYF.

The V gene is TRBV29-1, the J gene TRBJ1-2; tentatively, D is TRBD1 (6 bases). This CDR3 comprises 15 residues. V gave up 4 bases and J gave up 7 bases, with 22 bases separating them. CDR1 and CDR2 from the germline V gene are SQVTM and ANQGSEA. In nucleotides, the CDR3 is TGCAGCGTTGGACAGGCGTCGGGAGGGCGAGGTGGCTACACCTTC. Its protein is CSVGQASGGRGGYTF.